The source of this T cell receptor beta chain is a study of patients and donors after allogeneic stem cell transplantation. In TCRdb, the RT-PCR reads were re-called with MiXCR into one record per CDR3 protein. Altogether 800,000 to 1,000,000 distinct CDR3 sequences are present, 15% to 20% being singletons, with the ten largest covering roughly 6%. Germline assignment: CDR1 DFQATT and CDR2 SNEGSKA (reference sequence). CDR3 length: 11 amino acids. Trimming cost V 5 bases and J 5 bases, with 9 bases left between them. This receptor was identified in a human donor who was either an allogeneic HSCT recipient or a stem cell or donor lymphocyte infusion donor (not recorded which). It is not recorded whose cells these are; they may come from a transplant donor. This chain joins TRBV20-1 and TRBJ1-1; D unresolved. The sample comprised blood, either unsorted or a sorted T cell fraction (not recorded which). This CDR3 reads CSALDGTEAFF. The CDR3, as DNA: TGCAGTGCTCTTGATGGGACTGAAGCTTTCTTT.